The 23 T cell receptor beta chains below all came from one sample that was sequenced in a study of response to subunit inactivated influenza vaccine. TCRdb re-called the RT-PCR reads with MiXCR, one entry per CDR3 protein. The sample includes about 580,000 distinct CDR3 sequences, approximately 15% of them seen just once. Specimen: PBMCs from blood, collected 11 to 12 days after vaccination. Receptors originate from a man aged 50-59 years who received an inactivated influenza vaccine.

This clonotype appeared a few times. The rearrangement links TRBV2 to TRBJ2-7; 9 bases are shared with TRBD1. The CDR3 contains 14 residues. With 6 bases clipped from V and 7 bases from J, the junction kept 10 bases outside the gene matches. Looked up from germline, CDR1 is SNHLY and CDR2 is FYNNEI. CDR3 residues: CASREQGAVSEQYF. The CDR3 DNA reads as TGTGCCAGCAGGGAACAGGGGGCTGTAAGTGAGCAGTACTTC.

The chain joins TRBV10-3 to TRBJ1-2; no reliable D call. The CDR3 runs 11 residues. V gave up 2 bases and J gave up 3 bases, with 1 base separating them. Per germline, CDR1 ENHRY and CDR2 SYGVKD. The CDR3 DNA is TGTGCCATCAGTGAGCACTATGGCTACACCTTC. Amino acid sequence: CAISEHYGYTF.

The chain uses TRBV11-2 and TRBJ2-5; D possibly uses TRBD1 or TRBD2 (7 bases each). V shed 0 bases and J shed 4 bases, with 12 bases lying between them. The germline gives CDR1 SGHAT, CDR2 FQNNGV. The CDR3 loop spans 15 amino acids. The DNA for the CDR3 is TGTGCCAGCAGCTTAGATCAGGGGGGGCGAGAGACCCAGTACTTC. Translation gives CASSLDQGGRETQYF.

This chain joins TRBV6-1 and TRBJ1-2; perhaps TRBD1 as D (6 bases). Looked up from germline, CDR1 is MNHNS and CDR2 is SASEGT. The CDR3 loop spans 14 amino acids. Trimming took off 6 bases at V and 6 bases at J, with 17 bases between the two ends. The CDR3 bases are TGTGCCAGCAGGTCTGGGGGGCAGGGTGATGGCTACACCTTC. This translates into CASRSGGQGDGYTF.

The chain has TRBV6-5 and TRBJ2-7, with D perhaps matching TRBD1 (5 bases). V shed 2 bases and J shed 0 bases, with 11 bases lying between them. Germline V gene data show CDR1 as MNHEY and CDR2 as SVGAGI. CDR3 length: 15 residues. This chain's CDR3 is CASSYDSRSSYEQYF. CDR3 in DNA: TGTGCCAGCAGTTACGACAGTAGGAGCTCCTACGAGCAGTACTTC.

This clonotype has a handful of counts. The chain joins TRBV27 to TRBJ2-3; D gene uncertain. Germline V gene lookup returns CDR1 MNHEY and CDR2 SMNVEV (reference sequence). Trimming removed 5 bases from V and 0 bases from J, with 21 bases in between. The CDR3 length is 18 residues. CDR3 bases: TGTGCCAGCAGTCCACTCCCGATGGCGGCCACTAGCACAGATACGCAGTATTTT. Translation: CASSPLPMAATSTDTQYF.

The rearrangement links TRBV2 to TRBJ2-5; D call uncertain. The CDR3 contains 12 residues. The V and J ends lost 4 bases and 5 bases respectively, with 8 bases between them. Germline values: CDR1 SNHLY, CDR2 FYNNEI. In nucleotides, the CDR3 is TGTGCCAGCAGTGCCTATAGGGAGACCCAGTACTTC. It translates to CASSAYRETQYF. The variable domain in full, completed from reference TRBV2 and TRBJ2-5, reads EPEVTQTPSHQVTQMGQEVILRCVPISNHLYFYWYRQILGQKVEFLVSFYNNEISEKSEIFDDQFSVERPDGSNFTLKIRSTKLEDSAMYFCASSAYRETQYFGPGTRLLVL.

DNA of the CDR3: TGTGCCAGCAGCTTAGTAGCGAGACCCTACGAGCAGTACTTC. Amino acid sequence: CASSLVARPYEQYF. V is TRBV7-9 and J is TRBJ2-7; D perhaps matches TRBD2 (5 bases). The CDR3 has 14 amino acids. The V gene's germline CDR1 is SEHNR and CDR2 FQNEAQ (reference sequence). V was cut by 1 base and J by 2 bases, with 9 bases left in between.

This clonotype turned up a few times. V gene TRBV5-1 combines with J gene TRBJ2-3, with 11 bases matching TRBD1. The CDR3 is 17 amino acids. Germline V CDR1 and CDR2: SGHRS, YFSETQ. V dropped 1 base and J dropped 4; count of bases not matched to a gene: 8. CDR3 coding DNA: TGCGCCAGCAGCTTGATTACACCGGGACAGGGGGCAGATACGCAGTATTTT. This gives the protein CASSLITPGQGADTQYF.

CDR3 sequence: CASSSRTAYTDTQYF. The CDR3 nucleotides are TGTGCCAGCAGCTCTCGGACAGCCTACACAGATACGCAGTATTTT. The rearrangement joins TRBV5-6 to TRBJ2-3; D may be TRBD1 (6 bases). Trimming took off 3 bases at V and 2 bases at J, with 13 bases between the two ends. From germline, CDR1 is SGHDT and CDR2 YYEEEE. The length of the CDR3 is 15 residues.

This clonotype has only a few counts. This chain uses TRBV7-2 with TRBJ1-5; the D is unclear. Germline loops: CDR1 SGHTA, CDR2 FQGNSA. The CDR3 covers 16 residues. Trimming stripped 1 base from V and 7 bases from J, with 17 bases between. As DNA, the CDR3 is TGTGCCAGCAGCTTAGAAGGGCCACAGTTGGGCCAGCCCCAGCATTTT. Its translation: CASSLEGPQLGQPQHF.

J is TRBJ1-4 and V is TRBV29-1, with a weak D call TRBD1 (5 bases). The CDR3 runs 14 residues. Germline values: CDR1 SQVTM, CDR2 ANQGSEA. V lost 1 base and J 4 bases, leaving 10 bases between the germline ends. The CDR3, as DNA: TGCAGCGTTGAAGGAGGGGAGTATAATGAAAAACTGTTTTTT. It translates to CSVEGGEYNEKLFF.

This clonotype has just a few counts. J is TRBJ2-7 and V is TRBV7-2; the D gene is possibly TRBD2 (6 bases). The CDR3 loop spans 14 amino acids. V dropped 5 bases and J dropped 2 bases, with 13 bases sitting between them. CDR1 is SGHTA and CDR2 is FQGNSA in the germline V gene. As DNA, the CDR3 is TGTGCCAGCAGCCGGGACGGGGGACCCTACGAGCAGTACTTC. It translates to CASSRDGGPYEQYF.

This clonotype has a count of ten or more. The chain is built from TRBV30 and TRBJ1-2; D is unclear. Trimming shortened V by 3 bases and J by 1 base, and 18 bases separated the two germline ends. CDR1 is GTSNPN and CDR2 is SVGIG in the germline V gene (reference sequence). CDR3 length: 16 amino acids. CDR3 loop: CAWSPGEQQNNYGYTF. As DNA, the CDR3 is TGTGCCTGGAGCCCCGGAGAGCAACAAAATAACTATGGCTACACCTTC. The full variable domain, in which reference TRBV30 and TRBJ1-2 provide the parts outside the CDR3, is SQTIHQWPATLVQPVGSPLSLECTVEGTSNPNLYWYRQAAGRGLQLLFYSVGIGQISSEVPQNLSASRPQDRQFILSSKKLLLSDSGFYLCAWSPGEQQNNYGYTFGSGTRLTVV.

This clonotype has more than one count but fewer than ten. This sequence joins TRBV11-2 and TRBJ1-2; D remains ambiguous. This CDR3 has 13 amino acids. V lost 5 bases and J 3 bases, leaving 10 bases between the germline ends. From germline, CDR1 is SGHAT and CDR2 FQNNGV. CDR3 protein: CASSGQKDYGYTF. The CDR3 DNA reads as TGTGCCAGCAGCGGGCAGAAAGACTATGGCTACACCTTC.

This clonotype occurred many times. This chain joins TRBV29-1 and TRBJ2-5, with D possibly being TRBD2 (6 bases). V gave up 2 bases and J gave up 12 bases, with 13 bases separating them. The CDR3 is made up of 11 amino acids. The germline V gene encodes CDR1 SQVTM and CDR2 ANQGSEA. Here the CDR3 reads CSVEMGGPKYF. CDR3 sequence (DNA): TGCAGCGTTGAAATGGGGGGACCGAAGTACTTC.

V and J are TRBV28 and TRBJ2-7, with TRBD1 matching 9 bases. From germline, CDR1 is MDHEN and CDR2 SYDVKM. Trimming cost V 5 bases and J 6 bases; bases outside gene matches: 8. CDR3 size: 14 residues. The CDR3 DNA sequence: TGTGCCAGCAGTACCCGGGACAGGGTGGGCGAGCAGTACTTC. This encodes CASSTRDRVGEQYF.

Comments on this clonotype: The junction departs from the called germline gene at one end, perhaps through a read error. The CDR3 here is CASSLNYETVSF. For the CDR3, the DNA is TGTGCCAGCAGCTTAAACTACGAGACTGTATCCTTC. This sequence joins TRBV11-1 and TRBJ2-5; unclear D gene. The CDR3 is 12 amino acids. Germline V gene data show CDR1 as SGHAT and CDR2 as FQDESV (reference sequence).

The V and J genes are TRBV27 and TRBJ2-3; TRBD2 might be the D (6 bases). V lost 10 bases, J lost 9 bases, and 20 bases lay in between. CDR3 size: 13 residues. From germline, CDR1 is MNHEY and CDR2 SMNVEV (reference sequence). CDR3 sequence reads: CATKGVAAGTQYF. The CDR3 region has the DNA TGTGCCACCAAAGGAGTAGCGGCGGGAACGCAGTATTTT.

The rearrangement links TRBV24-1 to TRBJ2-5; TRBD2 might be the D (6 bases). The CDR3 has 13 residues. The germline V gene has CDR1 KGHDR and CDR2 SFDVKD. Between the trimmed V and J ends, which lost 3 bases and 5 bases, there was a span of 9 bases. The CDR3 here is CATSDLGRETQYF. The DNA of the CDR3 is TGTGCCACCAGTGATCTGGGGAGGGAGACCCAGTACTTC.

This clonotype was detected many times. The V gene is TRBV5-6, the J gene TRBJ2-2; D is unresolved. The CDR3 runs 18 residues. CDR1 is SGHDT, CDR2 YYEEEE, per germline. V was clipped by 0 bases and J by 4 bases, with 19 bases between them. Written as DNA, the CDR3 is TGTGCCAGCAGCTTGGACTCCCTGGACGCCTTATTCACCGGGGAGCTGTTTTTT. It specifies CASSLDSLDALFTGELFF.

This chain connects TRBV10-3 to TRBJ2-5; D is unclear. Trimming shortened V by 10 bases and J by 2 bases, and 14 bases separated the two germline ends. The germline CDR1 and CDR2 sequences are ENHRY and SYGVKD. This CDR3 contains 13 residues. CDR3: CATSWGAQETQYF. CDR3 bases: TGTGCCACCTCGTGGGGTGCGCAAGAGACCCAGTACTTC.

Only a few counts were recorded for this clonotype. The chain joins TRBV6-5 to TRBJ2-1, with TRBD1 matching over 9 bases. Germline values: CDR1 MNHEY, CDR2 SVGAGI. Losses at the gene ends were 1 base for V and 9 bases for J; bases not matched to a gene: 4. CDR3 length: 14 amino acids. As DNA, the CDR3 is TGTGCCAGCAGTTACTTTACAGGGGGCTTTGAGCAGTTCTTC. This gives the protein CASSYFTGGFEQFF.